This T cell receptor beta chain was profiled in a study of regulatory T cells in long-lasting Graves disease. This CDR3 is built from 15 residues. From germline, CDR1 is MGHDK and CDR2 SYGVNS. Trimming at V came to 2 bases and at J to 5 bases, leaving 8 bases not matched to a gene. Specified time point: newly diagnosed GD, antithyroid drugs for less than 3 months. Preparation of the TCR library used RNA extracted from PBMCs. Notes on the study in general: The analysis examined peripheral blood only and excluded thyroid tissue.

This clonotype was recorded a few times. Its antigen is still unknown. The TCR beta library used iRepertoire HTBI primers with Arm-PCR amplification of CDR3. TCRdb ran MiXCR on the multiplex PCR reads and lists one entry per CDR3 protein. The table includes about 220,000 distinct CDR3 sequences, less than 20% detected once. Another study also made use of these data, one on T cells in Graves' hyperthyroidism and ophthalmopathy. That investigation notes: Every diagnosis used clinical symptoms, serum thyroxine and TRAb, thyroid ultrasound and orbital computed tomography. Model output signaled ophthalmopathy a median approximately 6 months ahead of onset.

This sequence originates from a woman aged 25-40 years with Graves disease. The gene calls are TRBV25-1 and TRBJ1-2; TRBD1 matches at 7 bases. The source material was peripheral blood mononuclear cells (PBMCs), sampled at new diagnosis, from a patient treated with antithyroid drugs. The CDR3 region is CASSETNRGPYGYTF. The CDR3, as DNA: TGTGCCAGCAGTGAAACAAACAGGGGACCTTATGGCTACACCTTC.